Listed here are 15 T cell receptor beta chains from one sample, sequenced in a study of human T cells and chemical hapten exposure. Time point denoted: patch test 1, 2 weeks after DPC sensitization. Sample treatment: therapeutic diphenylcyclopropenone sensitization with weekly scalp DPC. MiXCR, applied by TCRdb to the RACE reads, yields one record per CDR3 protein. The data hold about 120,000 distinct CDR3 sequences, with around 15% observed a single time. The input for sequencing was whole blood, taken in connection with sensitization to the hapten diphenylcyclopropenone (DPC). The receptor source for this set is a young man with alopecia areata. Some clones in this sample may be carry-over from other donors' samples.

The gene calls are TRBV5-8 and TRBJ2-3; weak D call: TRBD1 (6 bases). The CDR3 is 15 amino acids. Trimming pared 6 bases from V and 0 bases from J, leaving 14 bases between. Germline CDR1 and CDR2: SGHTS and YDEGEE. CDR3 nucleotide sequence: TGTGCCAGCACATTGCAGGGGACAAGCACAGATACGCAGTATTTT. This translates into CASTLQGTSTDTQYF.

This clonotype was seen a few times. The CDR3 coding sequence is TGTGCCAGCAGTGTAGGACGGGGACTAGCGGATGAAGAGACCCAGTACTTC. Protein product: CASSVGRGLADEETQYF. The J gene is TRBJ2-5, the V gene TRBV2, with 11 bases aligning to TRBD2. Germline CDR1 is SNHLY and CDR2 is FYNNEI. With V trimmed by 4 bases and J by 3 bases, 10 bases remained unmatched. This CDR3 has 17 residues.

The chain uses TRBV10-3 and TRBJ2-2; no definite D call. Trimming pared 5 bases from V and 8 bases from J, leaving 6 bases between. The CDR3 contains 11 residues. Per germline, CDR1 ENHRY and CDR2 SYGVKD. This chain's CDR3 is CAISPGGELFF. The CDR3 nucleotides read TGTGCCATCAGTCCCGGGGGGGAGCTGTTTTTT.

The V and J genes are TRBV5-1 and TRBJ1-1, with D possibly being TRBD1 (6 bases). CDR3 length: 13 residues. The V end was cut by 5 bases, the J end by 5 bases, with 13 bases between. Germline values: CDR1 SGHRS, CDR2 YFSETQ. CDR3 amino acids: CASSDQGRTEAFF. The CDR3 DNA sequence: TGCGCCAGCAGTGATCAGGGGAGAACTGAAGCTTTCTTT.

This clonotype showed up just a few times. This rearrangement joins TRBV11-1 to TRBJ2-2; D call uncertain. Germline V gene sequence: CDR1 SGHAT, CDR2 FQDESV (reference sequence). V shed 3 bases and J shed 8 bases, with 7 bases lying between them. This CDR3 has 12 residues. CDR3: CASSLGKGELFF. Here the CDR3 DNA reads TGTGCCAGCAGCTTGGGTAAAGGGGAGCTGTTTTTT.

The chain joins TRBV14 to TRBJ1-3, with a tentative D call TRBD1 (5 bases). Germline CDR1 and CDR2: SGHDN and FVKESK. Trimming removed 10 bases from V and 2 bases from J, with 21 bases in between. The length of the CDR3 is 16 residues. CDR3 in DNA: TGTGCCACAAAGAGTGGGGCGAGGGCCACTGGAAACACCATATATTTT. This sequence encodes CATKSGARATGNTIYF. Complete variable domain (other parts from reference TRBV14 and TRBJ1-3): EAGVTQFPSHSVIEKGQTVTLRCDPISGHDNLYWYRRVMGKEIKFLLHFVKESKQDESGMPNNRFLAERTGGTYSTLKVQPAELEDSGVYFCATKSGARATGNTIYFGEGSWLTVV.

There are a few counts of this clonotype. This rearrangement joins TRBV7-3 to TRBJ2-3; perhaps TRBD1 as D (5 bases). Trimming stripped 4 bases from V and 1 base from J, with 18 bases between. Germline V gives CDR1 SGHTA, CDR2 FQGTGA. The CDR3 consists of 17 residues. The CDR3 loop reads CASSSERGVGRTDTQYF. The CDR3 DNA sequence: TGTGCCAGCAGCTCTGAAAGGGGTGTGGGCCGCACAGATACGCAGTATTTT.

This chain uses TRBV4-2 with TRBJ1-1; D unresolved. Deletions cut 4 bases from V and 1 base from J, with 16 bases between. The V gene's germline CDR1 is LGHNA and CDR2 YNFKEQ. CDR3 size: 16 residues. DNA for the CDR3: TGTGCCAGCAGCCGCATATCGCCGGACCCGAACACTGAAGCTTTCTTT. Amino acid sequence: CASSRISPDPNTEAFF.

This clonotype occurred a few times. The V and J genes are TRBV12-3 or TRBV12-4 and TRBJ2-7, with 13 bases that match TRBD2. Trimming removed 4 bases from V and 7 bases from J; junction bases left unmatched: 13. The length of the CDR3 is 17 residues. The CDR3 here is CASSSASPGLAGTEQYV. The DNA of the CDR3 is TGTGCCAGCAGTTCAGCCAGTCCGGGACTAGCGGGGACGGAGCAGTACGTC.

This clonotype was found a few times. The CDR3 protein is CASSPTTGFYGYTF. In nucleotides, the CDR3 is TGCGCCAGCAGCCCCACTACAGGGTTCTATGGCTACACCTTC. The genes are TRBV4-3 and TRBJ1-2; D may be TRBD1 (6 bases). CDR1 and CDR2 from the germline V gene are LGHNA and YSLEER. The CDR3 contains 14 residues. V lost 4 bases and J 4 bases, leaving 13 bases between the germline ends.

CDR3 loop: CSAGGTEAFF. CDR3 bases: TGCAGCGCCGGGGGCACTGAAGCTTTCTTT. This rearrangement joins TRBV29-1 to TRBJ1-1, with D possibly being TRBD1 (5 bases). The CDR3 is 10 amino acids. With 7 bases removed from V and 4 bases from J, the gap between germline ends came to 7 bases. Looked up from germline, CDR1 is SQVTM and CDR2 is ANQGSEA.

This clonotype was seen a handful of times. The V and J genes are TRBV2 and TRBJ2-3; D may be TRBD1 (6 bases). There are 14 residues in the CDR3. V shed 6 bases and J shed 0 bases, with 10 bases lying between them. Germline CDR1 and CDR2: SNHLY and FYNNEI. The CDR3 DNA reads TGTGCCAGCAGCAGGGACACAAGCACAGATACGCAGTATTTT. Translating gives CASSRDTSTDTQYF.

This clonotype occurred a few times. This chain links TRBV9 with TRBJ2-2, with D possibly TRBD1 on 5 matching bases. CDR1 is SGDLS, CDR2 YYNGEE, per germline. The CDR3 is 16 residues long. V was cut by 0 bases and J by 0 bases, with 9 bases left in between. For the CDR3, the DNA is TGTGCCAGCAGCGTAGGTTCAGGGTCGAACACCGGGGAGCTGTTTTTT. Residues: CASSVGSGSNTGELFF. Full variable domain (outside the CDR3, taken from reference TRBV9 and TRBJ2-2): DSGVTQTPKHLITATGQRVTLRCSPRSGDLSVYWYQQSLDQGLQFLIQYYNGEERAKGNILERFSAQQFPDLHSELNLSSLELGDSALYFCASSVGSGSNTGELFFGEGSRLTVL.

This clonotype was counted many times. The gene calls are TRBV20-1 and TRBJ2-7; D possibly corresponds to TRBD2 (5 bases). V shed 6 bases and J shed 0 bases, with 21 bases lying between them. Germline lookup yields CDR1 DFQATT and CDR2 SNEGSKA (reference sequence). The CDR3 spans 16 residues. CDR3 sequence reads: CSANARPRRVSYEQYF. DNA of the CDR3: TGCAGTGCGAACGCAAGGCCTAGGCGGGTCTCCTACGAGCAGTACTTC.

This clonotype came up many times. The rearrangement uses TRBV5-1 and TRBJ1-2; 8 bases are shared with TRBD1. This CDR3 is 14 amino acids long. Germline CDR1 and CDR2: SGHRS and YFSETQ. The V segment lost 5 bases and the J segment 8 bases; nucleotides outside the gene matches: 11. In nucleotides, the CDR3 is TGCGCCAGCAGATATACACCAGGGGGCGCGGGCTACACCTTC. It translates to CASRYTPGGAGYTF.